These 20 T cell receptor beta chains share one sample of origin, sequenced in a study of T cells in Graves' hyperthyroidism and ophthalmopathy. The TCR beta CDR3 regions underwent amplification using RNA transcripts as the source. The HTBI primer set was used in a first-round RT-PCR of the TCR CDR3. MiXCR was run by TCRdb on the multiplex PCR reads, yielding one entry per CDR3 protein. The data hold 300,000 to 450,000 distinct CDR3 sequences, with roughly 18% observed a single time. The source material was blood. The receptors stem from a young man with Graves' ophthalmopathy.

This clonotype has ten or more counts. This chain connects TRBV10-2 to TRBJ2-3; no firm D call. There are 13 residues in the CDR3. Germline values: CDR1 WSHSY, CDR2 SAAADI. Trimming left V 2 bases short and J 5 bases short, with 8 bases between. CDR3 residues: CASSEQAIDTQYF. The CDR3 DNA reads TGCGCCAGCAGTGAGCAGGCTATAGATACGCAGTATTTT.

This clonotype appeared a few times. The gene calls are TRBV6-5 and TRBJ2-3; no clear D gene. Trimming removed 0 bases from V and 2 bases from J, with 9 bases in between. CDR1 and CDR2 (germline): MNHEY, SVGAGI. The CDR3 length is 15 residues. The CDR3 DNA is TGTGCCAGCAGTTACTCGTCCTTCTCCACAGATACGCAGTATTTT. The encoded protein is CASSYSSFSTDTQYF.

This clonotype was seen a few times. The rearrangement links TRBV20-1 to TRBJ2-1, with unresolved D. Germline CDR1 DFQATT, CDR2 SNEGSKA (reference sequence). Trimming took 3 bases from V and 7 from J, leaving 7 bases between them. The CDR3 sequence is 11 residues long. The DNA for the CDR3 is TGCAGTGCTAGGGCACAGAATGAGCAGTTCTTC. Amino acids: CSARAQNEQFF.

This clonotype was recorded many times. The chain is built from TRBV12-3 or TRBV12-4 and TRBJ1-2; 7 bases are shared with TRBD1. The CDR3 is 14 residues long. The V segment lost 5 bases and the J segment 6 bases; nucleotides outside the gene matches: 9. In DNA, the CDR3 is TGTGCCAGCAGTAAACGACAGGGCCCGGATGGCTACACCTTC. It yields the protein CASSKRQGPDGYTF.

This clonotype was counted at least ten times. CDR3: CASSLEYQPQHF. The CDR3 DNA sequence: TGTGCCAGCAGCTTAGAATATCAGCCCCAGCATTTT. This chain links TRBV7-9 with TRBJ1-5, with D unresolved. CDR1 and CDR2 from the germline V gene are SEHNR and FQNEAQ (reference sequence). V was trimmed by 1 base and J by 5 bases, leaving 3 bases between them. This CDR3 has 12 residues.

This clonotype was observed a handful of times. The chain combines TRBV10-3 with TRBJ1-2, with D possibly matching TRBD1 (6 bases). This CDR3 has 14 residues. Germline CDR1 and CDR2: ENHRY and SYGVKD. V dropped 7 bases and J dropped 7 bases, with 19 bases sitting between them. CDR3 DNA sequence: TGTGCCATCACTCCAGGACCCACGGGGGCTGGCTACACCTTC. As protein: CAITPGPTGAGYTF.

This clonotype was observed many times. The V and J genes are TRBV27 and TRBJ1-2; D is possibly TRBD1 (5 bases). This CDR3 has 11 amino acids. With 6 bases removed from V and 8 bases from J, the gap between germline ends came to 10 bases. Germline CDR1 and CDR2: MNHEY and SMNVEV (reference sequence). CDR3 DNA sequence: TGTGCCAGCAGGGACATCTGGGGCTACACCTTC. This codes for CASRDIWGYTF.

This clonotype has more than one count but fewer than ten. The junction differs from germline at one of its ends, possibly a read error. The genes are TRBV11-2 and TRBJ2-3; 10 bases line up with TRBD2. The germline gives CDR1 SGHAT, CDR2 FQNNGV. The length of the CDR3 is 16 residues. The CDR3 DNA sequence: TGTGCCAGCAGCGGAGGATTAGCGGGGGGCACAGATACGCGGTATTTT. Its translation is CASSGGLAGGTDTRYF.

This clonotype occurred a few times. The rearrangement links TRBV4-1 to TRBJ1-6; weak D call: TRBD1 (5 bases). This CDR3 has 14 amino acids. Trimming took off 2 bases at V and 6 bases at J, with 8 bases between the two ends. Germline CDR1 is MGHRA and CDR2 is YSYEKL. The CDR3 nucleotides are TGCGCCAGCAGCCAACCAGGGCCTAATTCACCCCTCCACTTT. Translating gives CASSQPGPNSPLHF.

This clonotype was recorded many times. The genes are TRBV7-3 and TRBJ2-1, with 7 nucleotides matching TRBD1. V lost 4 bases and J lost 9; bases outside the gene matches: 12. CDR1 and CDR2 from the germline V gene are SGHTA and FQGTGA. This CDR3 contains 15 residues. The CDR3 DNA follows: TGTGCCAGCAGCTCGATAGGGGGCCCCCGGACTGAGCAGTTCTTC. Protein sequence: CASSSIGGPRTEQFF.

This clonotype was seen repeatedly, ten times or more. The chain links TRBV5-1 to TRBJ1-5; D uncertain. Germline values: CDR1 SGHRS, CDR2 YFSETQ. This CDR3 has 15 amino acids. The germline V and J ends were trimmed by 0 bases and 2 bases, with 9 bases remaining between them. The DNA for the CDR3 is TGCGCCAGCAGCTTGGATGGGGATGGCAATCAGCCCCAGCATTTT. Translated, it gives CASSLDGDGNQPQHF.

The CDR3 here is CASSKGFGGGAGQETQYF. As DNA, the CDR3 is TGTGCCAGTAGTAAGGGGTTCGGCGGGGGGGCCGGACAAGAGACCCAGTACTTC. This chain joins TRBV19 and TRBJ2-5, with TRBD2 identical over 9 bases. Per the germline V gene, CDR1 is LNHDA and CDR2 is SQIVND (reference sequence). After removal of 4 bases from V and 2 bases from J, the junction contained 14 bases not matched to a gene. This CDR3 comprises 18 residues.

Many counts were recorded for this clonotype. This rearrangement joins TRBV6-1 to TRBJ2-7; D gene unclear. This CDR3 contains 13 residues. The V end was cut by 0 bases, the J end by 4 bases, with 7 bases between. From germline, CDR1 is MNHNS and CDR2 SASEGT. This chain's CDR3 is CASSEAGFYEQYF. CDR3 nucleotide sequence: TGTGCCAGCAGTGAAGCGGGATTTTACGAGCAGTACTTC.

This clonotype has more than one count but fewer than ten. This chain uses TRBV5-5 with TRBJ1-2; D gene ambiguous. V was clipped by 0 bases and J by 4 bases, with 13 bases between them. The length of the CDR3 is 15 residues. The V gene's germline CDR1 is SGHKS and CDR2 YYEKEE (reference sequence). CDR3 sequence: CASSLADVPPYGYTF. In DNA form, the CDR3 reads TGTGCCAGCAGCTTGGCCGACGTCCCTCCCTATGGCTACACCTTC.

The J gene is TRBJ2-7, the V gene TRBV10-3; 8 nucleotides align to TRBD1. Germline-derived CDR1 and CDR2 are ENHRY and SYGVKD. CDR3 size: 10 residues. Trimming at V came to 8 bases and at J to 8 bases, leaving 2 bases not matched to a gene. DNA for the CDR3: TGTGCCATCGGACAGGGAAAGCAGTACTTC. This codes for CAIGQGKQYF.

Turning to this clonotype: A read error may produce the germline difference seen at one junction end. J is TRBJ2-3 and V is TRBV7-7; TRBD2 matches at 7 bases. CDR1 is SSHAT and CDR2 is FNYEAQ in the germline V gene (reference sequence). This CDR3 has 16 residues. DNA of the CDR3: TGTGCTAGCAGCTCTACAGCGGGGACTAGCACAGATACGCAGTATTTT. This gives the protein CASSSTAGTSTDTQYF.

This clonotype was seen ten or more times. The chain couples TRBV5-5 to TRBJ2-5; 13 nucleotides align to TRBD2. Germline values: CDR1 SGHKS, CDR2 YYEKEE (reference sequence). V lost 1 base to trimming and J lost 5 bases; unmatched junction nucleotides: 2. This CDR3 is 15 amino acids long. CDR3 nucleotide sequence: TGTGCCAGCAGCTTGACTAGCGGGGGGGCTGAGACCCAGTACTTC. Encoded protein: CASSLTSGGAETQYF.

The chain uses TRBV6-1 and TRBJ2-7, with D tentatively TRBD2 (5 bases). The V end lost 6 bases, the J end lost 4 bases, and 16 bases lay between the germline ends. Per the germline V gene, CDR1 is MNHNS and CDR2 is SASEGT. The CDR3 has 14 amino acids. The chain's CDR3 is CASRREALGYEQYF. The DNA for the CDR3 is TGTGCCAGCAGGAGGGAAGCGCTGGGTTACGAGCAGTACTTC.

The chain combines TRBV6-2 or TRBV6-3 with TRBJ2-1; D is perhaps TRBD1 (6 bases). V dropped 2 bases and J dropped 2 bases, with 10 bases sitting between them. CDR3 length: 15 amino acids. From germline, CDR1 is MNHEY and CDR2 SVGEGT. The CDR3 region is CASSYGRGPYNEQFF. The CDR3 DNA sequence: TGTGCCAGCAGTTACGGCAGGGGCCCCTACAATGAGCAGTTCTTC.

This clonotype was seen a few times. The chain employs TRBV27 and TRBJ1-2, with 10 positions matching TRBD1. Germline V CDR1 and CDR2: MNHEY, SMNVEV (reference sequence). V trimming: 4 bases; J trimming: 5 bases; junction bases outside the gene matches: 4. There are 14 residues in the CDR3. The CDR3 protein is CASSSRTGGYGYTF. CDR3 bases: TGTGCCAGCAGTTCTCGGACAGGGGGGTATGGCTACACCTTC.